This entry concerns a single T cell receptor beta chain. The sample originates from a study of blood T cell repertoires in COVID-19. Study background: Italy, Spain and the United States were the sources of the convalescent and acute COVID-19 samples. The analysed material was cDNA or gDNA that came from T cells, B-cell-depleted T cells, or PBMCs.

Trimming stripped 4 bases from V and 5 bases from J, with 24 bases between. CDR1 and CDR2 (germline): LGHNA, YSLEER. This CDR3 is built from 18 residues. Per the study methods: The assay estimated nucleated cells by amplifying reference gene primers. Sequencing used immunoSEQ multiplex PCR; TCRdb keeps in-frame clones, though not all of them. The DNA was the basis for D and trimming; V, J and clone size are from that table. The repertoire holds fewer than 95,000 clones, with about 78% as singletons. The chain joins TRBV4-3 to TRBJ1-5; D possibly corresponds to TRBD1 (6 bases). The sequence derives from a woman aged 80 or over with acute or convalescent COVID-19. The sequenced sample was peripheral blood. CDR3 in DNA: TGCGCCAGCAGCCCTGCCTTCGACCCAGGGGAGTTTTATCAGCCCCAGCATTTT. Amino acids: CASSPAFDPGEFYQPQHF.